Presented here are 9 T cell receptor beta chains from one specimen sequenced in a study of identical twins. One entry per CDR3 protein results from TCRdb running MiXCR on the 5' RACE reads. The sample contains 430,000 or so distinct CDR3 sequences, about 24% of which appear only once. A further study also used this sample, focusing on T cells expressing NK-cell markers.

Sequencing used CD4+ T cells sorted from blood. The source of these receptors is a woman under 30 in good health.

The chain links TRBV10-2 to TRBJ2-2; D gene unclear. Germline V lookup: CDR1 WSHSY, CDR2 SAAADI. This CDR3 is built from 13 residues. V lost 0 bases to trimming and J lost 7 bases, with 6 bases between them. The CDR3 bases are TGCGCCAGCAGTGAGTCGTTCGGCGGGGAGCTGTTTTTT. Protein: CASSESFGGELFF.

The genes are TRBV20-1 and TRBJ2-7; the D is unclear. Trimming pared 3 bases from V and 3 bases from J, leaving 6 bases between. The CDR3 is 11 amino acids. CDR1 is DFQATT, CDR2 SNEGSKA, per germline (reference sequence). CDR3 amino acids: CSARNFYEQYF. The CDR3 coding sequence is TGCAGTGCTAGGAATTTCTACGAGCAGTACTTC.

This clonotype was counted between two and nine times. V usage is TRBV6-1 and J usage is TRBJ1-5; D is ambiguous. The germline gives CDR1 MNHNS, CDR2 SASEGT. V was clipped by 2 bases and J by 3 bases, with 5 bases between them. The CDR3 length is 13 residues. The CDR3 nucleotides are TGTGCCAGCAGTGAATGGGACAATCAGCCCCAGCATTTT. Translated: CASSEWDNQPQHF.

V and J are TRBV6-1 and TRBJ1-1; 9 nucleotides line up with TRBD1. The V gene's germline CDR1 is MNHNS and CDR2 SASEGT. The CDR3 runs to 15 residues. V shed 7 bases and J 3 bases; nucleotides not matched to a gene: 9. The CDR3 DNA reads as TGTGCCAGCAAGGACAGGGGTGATATTTACACTGAAGCTTTCTTT. Protein product: CASKDRGDIYTEAFF.

V gene TRBV7-9 combines with J gene TRBJ1-2, with 8 positions matching TRBD1. The CDR3 loop spans 15 amino acids. J gave up 4 bases and V 5 bases, and 9 bases lay outside the gene matches. Germline V CDR1 and CDR2: SEHNR, FQNEAQ (reference sequence). This chain's CDR3 is CASSPRTGPTYGYTF. The CDR3 nucleotides read TGTGCCAGCAGCCCCCGGACAGGGCCTACCTATGGCTACACCTTC.

This clonotype was observed a handful of times. The chain carries TRBV3-1 and TRBJ2-1; D uncertain. V was clipped by 1 base and J by 9 bases, with 10 bases between them. The CDR3 runs 13 residues. Germline lookup yields CDR1 LGHDT and CDR2 YNNKEL (reference sequence). The CDR3 nucleotides read TGTGCCAGCAGCCAAGCTAGAGTGGGTGAGCAGTTCTTC. Its translation: CASSQARVGEQFF.

The chain combines TRBV29-1 with TRBJ2-2; D uncertain. CDR1 SQVTM and CDR2 ANQGSEA come from the germline V gene. The germline V and J ends were trimmed by 3 bases and 4 bases, with 9 bases remaining between them. The CDR3 sequence is 13 residues long. The CDR3 sequence: CSVDVAVTGELFF. DNA of the CDR3: TGCAGCGTTGATGTGGCGGTCACCGGGGAGCTGTTTTTT.

This clonotype was detected a few times. CDR3 DNA sequence: TGTGCCAGCAGCCTTGGACAGGGAAGGTCGTCGGGAAACACCATATATTTT. Encoded protein: CASSLGQGRSSGNTIYF. The chain links TRBV9 to TRBJ1-3; 8 nucleotides line up with TRBD1. The CDR3 sequence is 17 residues long. Germline trimming cut 4 bases from V and 4 bases from J; bases unmatched to any gene: 13. CDR1 is SGDLS and CDR2 is YYNGEE in the germline V gene. Filled out from reference TRBV9 and TRBJ1-3, the complete variable domain reads DSGVTQTPKHLITATGQRVTLRCSPRSGDLSVYWYQQSLDQGLQFLIQYYNGEERAKGNILERFSAQQFPDLHSELNLSSLELGDSALYFCASSLGQGRSSGNTIYFGEGSWLTVV.

This clonotype occurred a few times. The chain is built from TRBV3-1 and TRBJ2-1; TRBD2 matches 8 bases. With V trimmed by 11 bases and J by 4 bases, 19 bases remained unmatched. The V gene's germline CDR1 is LGHDT and CDR2 YNNKEL (reference sequence). CDR3 size: 17 residues. CDR3 DNA: TGTGCCTCCAGCCACCATGGCGGGGGGTCTCGTTACAATGAGCAGTTCTTC. It yields the protein CASSHHGGGSRYNEQFF.